These T cell receptor beta chains were read from a single sample in a study of cytomegalovirus exposure and HLA in healthy donors. Assay: immunoSEQ multiplex PCR; the TCRdb copy retains only in-frame clones and omits some. The sample consists of 150,000 or so clones, around 79% of them appearing once. Sequenced sample: PBMCs. These receptors all come from a woman in her 50s in good health and CMV-seropositive. The CDR3 runs from the conserved cysteine through the conserved F or W. Each record gives: V gene, J gene, D gene, clone size, CDR3 DNA, CDR3 protein. The D gene is left open where the match is weak. Clone size is shown for a subset of rows, as once, few, many or a class of expanded clone.

TRBV13	TRBJ2-5	TRBD2	-	TGTGCCAGCAGCGGGCAGGGATTAGCGGGAGAAGAGACCCAGTACTTC	CASSGQGLAGEETQYF
TRBV29-1	TRBJ2-5	TRBD1	-	TGCAGCGTTGCCGGACAGGGGGCACAGACCCAGTACTTC	CSVAGQGAQTQYF
TRBV18	TRBJ1-4	-	-	TGTGCCAGCTCACCCAGGGATTCTAATGAAAAACTGTTTTTT	CASSPRDSNEKLFF
TRBV7-6	TRBJ2-1	-	-	TGTGCCAGCAGCTTATTGGGAGGCTCCTACAATGAGCAGTTCTTC	CASSLLGGSYNEQFF
TRBV27	TRBJ1-1	TRBD1	-	TGTGCCAGTATGGACAGGGACAACACTGAAGCTTTCTTT	CASMDRDNTEAFF
TRBV2	TRBJ2-2	-	-	TGTGCCAGCAGTGTTCCGGGGAACACCGGGGAGCTGTTTTTT	CASSVPGNTGELFF
TRBV30	TRBJ2-5	TRBD2	-	TGTGCCTGGGGGGAGGGTTCGGGACAAGAGACCCAGTACTTC	CAWGEGSGQETQYF
TRBV2	TRBJ1-1	TRBD1	-	TGTGCCAGCAGTGATTTGGCCTCCGGGACAGTTGAAGCTTTCTTT	CASSDLASGTVEAFF
TRBV6-1	TRBJ2-3	-	many	TGTGCCAGCAGTGTTCAGGGGACAGATACGCAGTATTTT	CASSVQGTDTQYF
TRBV7-9	TRBJ2-5	TRBD1	few	TGTGCCAGCAGCCCAGGACAGGGGAGGCCAGTTGAAGAGACCCAGTACTTC	CASSPGQGRPVEETQYF
TRBV15	TRBJ1-5	TRBD1	-	TGTGCCACCAGCAGAGATCCGGACAGGGAGGATCAGCCCCAGCATTTT	CATSRDPDREDQPQHF
TRBV11-2	TRBJ2-2	-	-	TGTGCCAGCAGCCAAGGGGCCAGGGGGGTCGAGGAGCTGTTTTTT	CASSQGARGVEELFF
TRBV30	TRBJ1-1	TRBD1	-	TGTGCCTGGAGTGTAACAGGGGACACTGAAGCTTTCTTT	CAWSVTGDTEAFF
TRBV5-4	TRBJ1-4	TRBD1	-	TGTGCCAGCAGCACCCAACAGGGGGATAATGAAAAACTGTTTTTT	CASSTQQGDNEKLFF
TRBV2	TRBJ2-6	-	once	TGTGCCAGCAGAACGGACAGCCTCTTATCTGGGGCCAACGTCCTGACTTTC	CASRTDSLLSGANVLTF
TRBV15	TRBJ2-1	-	few	TGTGCCACCAGCAGAGATCGTTCGGGGGTTCCGTTCTTC	CATSRDRSGVPFF
TRBV30	TRBJ2-2	-	-	TGTGCCTGGAGGGGGCCTGAGACCGGGGAGCTGTTTTTT	CAWRGPETGELFF
TRBV7-2	TRBJ2-5	-	-	TGTGCCAGCAGCCAGAATCGGGGGGAGACCCAGTACTTC	CASSQNRGETQYF
TRBV9	TRBJ2-6	TRBD2	few	TGTGCCAGCAGCGGATCGACTAGCGGGAGGACAACTGGGGCCAACGTCCTGACTTTC	CASSGSTSGRTTGANVLTF
TRBV7-8	TRBJ2-5	TRBD1	few	TGTGCCAGCAGCTTAGGCCAGGGGGCTACCCAGTACTTC	CASSLGQGATQYF
TRBV7-3	TRBJ1-1	-	-	TGTGCCAGCAGCCAAACCAACAGGAACACTGAAGCTTTCTTT	CASSQTNRNTEAFF
TRBV7-2	TRBJ2-7	TRBD2	-	TGTGCCAGCAGCCCAGCGGGGGGCCCGTACGAGCAGTACTTC	CASSPAGGPYEQYF
TRBV7-9	TRBJ2-7	TRBD1	-	TGTGCCAGCAGCTTAGGTCAGGGGGCGATTTACGAGCAGTACTTC	CASSLGQGAIYEQYF
TRBV5-1	TRBJ2-3	-	-	TGCGCCAGCAGCTCGACACAGGGCACAGATACGCAGTATTTT	CASSSTQGTDTQYF
TRBV7-2	TRBJ2-4	-	-	TGTGCCAGCAGCTTAGACGCAGGGCCTCTCTCTCGGTACATTCAGTACTTC	CASSLDAGPLSRYIQYF
TRBV28	TRBJ2-7	TRBD1	-	TGTGCCAGCAGCCCCCTCCAGTGGACAGGGGCGATCTACGAGCAGTACTTC	CASSPLQWTGAIYEQYF
TRBV30	TRBJ2-3	-	-	TGTGCCTGGAGTGGAGGTAATACGCAGTATTTT	CAWSGGNTQYF
TRBV20-1	TRBJ1-1	TRBD1	-	TGCAGTGCCACACAGGGGGCGGGAGCTTTCTTT	CSATQGAGAFF
TRBV28	TRBJ1-5	TRBD1	-	TGTGCCAGCAGTTTATCGGACAGGGACCAGCCCCAGCATTTT	CASSLSDRDQPQHF
TRBV5-1	TRBJ2-7	-	-	TGCGCCAGCAGTCCCCTCGGGTACGAGCAGTACTTC	CASSPLGYEQYF
TRBV6-1	TRBJ2-1	-	-	TGTGCCAGCAGGGGCTGGGCGTTTAGTGAGCAGTTCTTC	CASRGWAFSEQFF